The clone carrying this T cell receptor (beta chain) was found many times. Its target is not known. The data originate from a study of beta chain features in type 1 diabetes. Across the study: The examined sorted cells totaled roughly 110,000,000 across samples.

Trimming took off 0 bases at V and 7 bases at J, with 10 bases between the two ends. The CDR3 extends over 14 amino acids. Germline CDR1 reads LGHNA; CDR2 reads YNFKEQ. The investigators reverse transcribed all of the isolated RNA, so they sequenced expressed TCRB transcripts. Mean read depth for naive, central memory and regulatory T cell samples was roughly 4 million reads. Method: immunoSEQ multiplex PCR; TCRdb's copy keeps in-frame clones and lacks some. The profile shows about 290,000 clones, approximately 8.1% of them singletons. Overall study results and limits: Type 1 diabetes patients had fewer VDJ junction insertions and more deletions.

Sorted populations all had greater than 95% purity. The V and J genes are TRBV4-2 and TRBJ2-4; D is uncertain. What was sequenced was central memory CD4+ T cells from blood. The TCR originated in a woman younger than 30 in good health. CDR3 DNA: TGTGCCAGCAGCCAAGACCCCCGCAAGAACATTCAGTACTTC. Amino acid sequence: CASSQDPRKNIQYF.